A selection of T cell receptor beta chains follows, all from one sample in a study of cytomegalovirus exposure and HLA in healthy donors. Using immunoSEQ multiplex PCR, the repertoire was profiled, and TCRdb retains in-frame clones only, with some absent. Among more than 95,000 clones, over 60% were seen once, and the ten largest hold around 8.4%. The sample taken for sequencing was PBMCs. Receptors were obtained from a man aged 35-49 years in good health and CMV-seropositive. The CDR3 runs from the conserved cysteine through the conserved F or W. A D gene is named only where the DNA matches it firmly. Only part of the rows carry a size: once, few, many, or a class if the clone is expanded.

cdr3_nt,cdr3_aa,j_call,clone_size,v_call,d_call
TGTGCCAGCAGCCCGGGGACAGGGGGAAGCACAGATACGCAGTATTTT,CASSPGTGGSTDTQYF,TRBJ2-3,once,TRBV5-6,TRBD1
TGTGCCAGCAGCCAAGACAGGGGGCGGGAAACTGAAGCTTTCTTT,CASSQDRGRETEAFF,TRBJ1-1,once,TRBV7-9,TRBD1
TGTGCCAGCAGCTTGGCTAGCGGGGCTTCGGGGCACACAGATACGCAGTATTTT,CASSLASGASGHTDTQYF,TRBJ2-3,few,TRBV13,TRBD2
TGTGCCAGCAGCTCCTCAGGACAGATCTACGAGCAGTACTTC,CASSSSGQIYEQYF,TRBJ2-7,NA,TRBV11-2,NA
TGTGCCAGCAGCTTAGGGTTCTCGAGGGCCCTCCACTTT,CASSLGFSRALHF,TRBJ1-6,few,TRBV7-8,NA
TGTGCCAGCAGAGAGAACGGTGGAGGGGGCTACACCTTC,CASRENGGGGYTF,TRBJ1-2,few,TRBV2,NA
TGTGCCAGCAGCCGGACAGGGGATGCAGGGAACACCATATATTTT,CASSRTGDAGNTIYF,TRBJ1-3,NA,TRBV5-5,TRBD1
TGTGCCAGCAGTGAATGGCAGGGGGTCGTAGAGACCCAGTACTTC,CASSEWQGVVETQYF,TRBJ2-5,NA,TRBV6-1,TRBD1
TGTGCCAGCAGCCGGACTAGCGGTTCCAATGAGCAGTTCTTC,CASSRTSGSNEQFF,TRBJ2-1,NA,TRBV7-2,TRBD2
TGTGCCAGCAGTTTCCGGACAGGGACCTATGGCTACACCTTC,CASSFRTGTYGYTF,TRBJ1-2,NA,TRBV2,TRBD1
TGTGCCAGCAGTTTAGGTGGGCTTGAGACCCAGTACTTC,CASSLGGLETQYF,TRBJ2-5,NA,TRBV28,NA
TGTGCCAGCAGCTTCGGGAACACTGAAGCTTTCTTT,CASSFGNTEAFF,TRBJ1-1,NA,TRBV7-9,NA
TGTGCCAGTATGACAGGGGGCGGTGGGGCCAACGGCCTGACTTTC,CASMTGGGGANGLTF,TRBJ2-6,few,TRBV19,TRBD1
TGTGCCAGCAGCTTTTTTGGCGGGAGTTTCGGGAGCACAGATACGCAGTATTTT,CASSFFGGSFGSTDTQYF,TRBJ2-3,NA,TRBV13,TRBD2
TGTGCCAGTCTGGGGGCAGCCCACGAGCAGTACTTC,CASLGAAHEQYF,TRBJ2-7,NA,TRBV27,NA
TGTGCCAGCACCCTAGAGGGATATAGATCACCCCTCCACTTT,CASTLEGYRSPLHF,TRBJ1-6,NA,TRBV5-6,NA
TGTGCCAGCAGTTCAACTAGGAACAATGAGCAGTTCTTC,CASSSTRNNEQFF,TRBJ2-1,NA,TRBV27,NA
TGTGCCACCGAAGACAGGAACACCGGGGAGCTGTTTTTT,CATEDRNTGELFF,TRBJ2-2,NA,TRBV19,NA
TGTGCCAGCAGCCTGGGGGGGGACAGGGTGGAGACCCAGTACTTC,CASSLGGDRVETQYF,TRBJ2-5,NA,TRBV5-4,TRBD1
TGCAGCGTTCGTATCGCGAGGGCTCGCGGCTCCTACAATGAGCAGTTCTTC,CSVRIARARGSYNEQFF,TRBJ2-1,NA,TRBV29-1,NA
TGTGCCAGCAGACAGGGCACTGAAGCTTTCTTT,CASRQGTEAFF,TRBJ1-1,NA,TRBV6-5,NA
TGTGCCAGCAGCCCCCGACTAGCGGGAGAAGAGACCCAGTACTTC,CASSPRLAGEETQYF,TRBJ2-5,few,TRBV7-2,TRBD2
TGTGCCAGTAGTACAACCGACAGGCGGTACGGCTACACCTTC,CASSTTDRRYGYTF,TRBJ1-2,NA,TRBV19,NA
TGTGCCAGCAGCTCCCTGGACACAGTCTACGAGCAGTACTTC,CASSSLDTVYEQYF,TRBJ2-7,NA,TRBV5-6,NA
TGTGCCATCAGTGGCGGGAGGGTCTTGGGTGCTGAGCAGTTCTTC,CAISGGRVLGAEQFF,TRBJ2-1,NA,TRBV10-3,TRBD2
TGTGCCAGCAGCTTAGTAGTTGCAGGCTCCTACGAGCAGTACTTC,CASSLVVAGSYEQYF,TRBJ2-7,once,TRBV7-2,NA
TGTGCCAGCAGTTTACTGAGGACTAGCGGGATGGAAGAGCAGTACTTC,CASSLLRTSGMEEQYF,TRBJ2-7,NA,TRBV27,TRBD2
TGCGCCAGCAGTGAGTCCGGGACTAGCCCCCCCAATGAGCAGTTCTTC,CASSESGTSPPNEQFF,TRBJ2-1,few,TRBV10-1,TRBD2
TGTGCCAGCAGCCAAGGACTACTTCTCTCCTCCTACAATGAGCAGTTCTTC,CASSQGLLLSSYNEQFF,TRBJ2-1,NA,TRBV7-8,NA
TGCGCCAGCAGCACGGTCCCGGGAGGCAATGAGCAGTTCTTC,CASSTVPGGNEQFF,TRBJ2-1,NA,TRBV5-1,TRBD2
TGTGCCAGCAGCTCTGGGGCCAACGGCCTGACTTTC,CASSSGANGLTF,TRBJ2-6,NA,TRBV7-2,NA
TGTGCCAGCAGTTCAGGGGGCGACGGCTACACCTTC,CASSSGGDGYTF,TRBJ1-2,NA,TRBV6-5,TRBD1
TGTGCCAGCAGTCCCCTTAGACAGGGTTCACCCCTCCACTTT,CASSPLRQGSPLHF,TRBJ1-6,once,TRBV28,TRBD1
TGCAGCGTTGACAGGGGGATCTACAATGAGCAGTTCTTC,CSVDRGIYNEQFF,TRBJ2-1,NA,TRBV29-1,TRBD1
TGTGCCAGCAGCCCCCGCGCGGGAGGGACAGATACGCAGTATTTT,CASSPRAGGTDTQYF,TRBJ2-3,once,TRBV11-2,TRBD2
TGTGCATCGGGGCAGGGGCAGCCCCAGCATTTT,CASGQGQPQHF,TRBJ1-5,NA,TRBV28,NA
TGTGCCAGCAGAACCCGGGCGGGGGACGAGGAACCCTACGAGCAGTACTTC,CASRTRAGDEEPYEQYF,TRBJ2-7,NA,TRBV7-9,TRBD2
TGTGCCAGCAGCTTAACTTTCTCTTCACCCCTCCACTTT,CASSLTFSSPLHF,TRBJ1-6,NA,TRBV7-3,NA
TGTGCCAGCAGCCCAGACAGCCTCGGTGGCTACACCTTC,CASSPDSLGGYTF,TRBJ1-2,NA,TRBV11-2,NA
TGTGCCAGCAGCCTCCATGCAGGGGGCTACGAGCAGTACTTC,CASSLHAGGYEQYF,TRBJ2-7,once,TRBV6-5,TRBD1
TGTGCCAGTACCCCCACCTCCGGGACTCACAATAACTACGAGCAGTACTTC,CASTPTSGTHNNYEQYF,TRBJ2-7,NA,TRBV19,NA
TGTGCCAGCCACCCGGGACTAAACAATGAGCAGTTCTTC,CASHPGLNNEQFF,TRBJ2-1,NA,TRBV7-9,TRBD2
TGTGCCAGCAGCCGTACTAGCGCGGGAGGACGCGCCGGCTACGAGCAGTACTTC,CASSRTSAGGRAGYEQYF,TRBJ2-7,NA,TRBV7-8,TRBD2
TGTGCCAGCAGCCCCGGACACGGCAGCCACTACGAGCAGTACTTC,CASSPGHGSHYEQYF,TRBJ2-7,NA,TRBV7-9,NA
TGTGCCAGCAGCTCCCTAGGACAGGCCAATGAGCAGTTCTTC,CASSSLGQANEQFF,TRBJ2-1,once,TRBV7-3,TRBD1
TGTGCCAGCAGGGAGTGGACTATGCATGAAAAACTGTTTTTT,CASREWTMHEKLFF,TRBJ1-4,NA,TRBV6-1,NA
TGTGCCAGCAGTTCCACAGGGGGATCTGGGTCCTACGAGCAGTACTTC,CASSSTGGSGSYEQYF,TRBJ2-7,NA,TRBV6-5,TRBD1
TGTGCCAGCACTCTGAGGGGAGGGCAAGAGACCCAGTACTTC,CASTLRGGQETQYF,TRBJ2-5,NA,TRBV11-2,TRBD2
TGTGCCAGCTCCCTAGACCGCGCTGGGTCTGAAGCTTTCTTT,CASSLDRAGSEAFF,TRBJ1-1,NA,TRBV18,NA
TGTGCCAGTAGGCCACTAGCGGGGATTACCTACAATGAGCAGTTCTTC,CASRPLAGITYNEQFF,TRBJ2-1,NA,TRBV19,TRBD2
TGTGCCTGGAACCCGGGGAGGGGGGGAAATAATTCACCCCTCCACTTT,CAWNPGRGGNNSPLHF,TRBJ1-6,NA,TRBV30,NA
TGTGCCAGAAGCTTGAACCTCAAGCGGGAGGGTACCTACGAGCAGTACTTC,CARSLNLKREGTYEQYF,TRBJ2-7,NA,TRBV5-3,TRBD2
TGTGCCAGCAGCCCTTGGGCTAGCGGGGGCAATGAGCAGTTCTTC,CASSPWASGGNEQFF,TRBJ2-1,few,TRBV7-3,TRBD2
TGTGCCAGCAGCCCCCCGAGCGGGCCCTACAATGAGCAGTTCTTC,CASSPPSGPYNEQFF,TRBJ2-1,NA,TRBV7-9,NA
TGTGCCAGCAGTGTAGCGGGAGGAACTGAGCAGTTCTTC,CASSVAGGTEQFF,TRBJ2-1,NA,TRBV6-4,TRBD2
TGTGCCAGCAGCTTATCCGGGACAGGGCGCAATCAGCCCCAGCATTTT,CASSLSGTGRNQPQHF,TRBJ1-5,NA,TRBV5-8,TRBD1